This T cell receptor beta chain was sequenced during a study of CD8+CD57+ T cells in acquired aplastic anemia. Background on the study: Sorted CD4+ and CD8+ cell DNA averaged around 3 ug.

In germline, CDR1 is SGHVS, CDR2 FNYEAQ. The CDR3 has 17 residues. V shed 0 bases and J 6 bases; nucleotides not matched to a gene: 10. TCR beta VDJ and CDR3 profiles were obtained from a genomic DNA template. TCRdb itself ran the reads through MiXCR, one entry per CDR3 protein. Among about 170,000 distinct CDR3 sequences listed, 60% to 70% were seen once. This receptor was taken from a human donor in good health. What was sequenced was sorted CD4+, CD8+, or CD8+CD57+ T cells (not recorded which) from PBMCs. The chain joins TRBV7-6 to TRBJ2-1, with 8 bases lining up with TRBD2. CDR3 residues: CASSLADGRGGFNEQFF. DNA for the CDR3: TGTGCCAGCAGCTTAGCGGACGGACGGGGGGGTTTCAATGAGCAGTTCTTC.